The 19 T cell receptor beta chains presented below share a single source sample, sequenced in a study of OX40 agonist ivuxolimab in advanced cancers. Clones were read by immunoSEQ multiplex PCR, and TCRdb kept only the in-frame ones, dropping some. The repertoire holds approximately 40,000 clones, with 88% as singletons. Sequences were derived from CD4+ or CD8+ T cells sorted from blood, sampled in a trial of the OX40 agonist ivuxolimab. These receptors were obtained from an adult with an advanced solid tumor such as melanoma, head and neck, liver or kidney cancer.

The V and J genes are TRBV28 and TRBJ2-4; 7 bases line up with TRBD2. Trimming cost V 3 bases and J 6 bases; bases outside gene matches: 8. CDR3 length equals 15 residues. The germline V gene has CDR1 MDHEN and CDR2 SYDVKM. CDR3 protein: CASSLGGNGGNIQYF. The CDR3 region has the DNA TGTGCCAGCAGTTTGGGAGGGAACGGGGGAAACATTCAGTACTTC.

The rearrangement uses TRBV19 and TRBJ1-5, with D uncertain. The CDR3 sequence is 13 residues long. Trimming took off 5 bases at V and 4 bases at J, with 9 bases between the two ends. Germline V gene data show CDR1 as LNHDA and CDR2 as SQIVND (reference sequence). Here the CDR3 DNA reads TGTGCCAGTAGTTTGATTCAGAATCAGCCCCAGCATTTT. Its protein product is CASSLIQNQPQHF.

In nucleotides, the CDR3 is TGTGCCAGCACGAACAGAATGGGAGAGACCCAGTACTTC. Its protein product is CASTNRMGETQYF. The genes are TRBV6-1 and TRBJ2-5; D is undetermined. The ends were cut back, 7 bases at V and 4 bases at J, with 13 bases in the middle. Germline loops: CDR1 MNHNS, CDR2 SASEGT. This CDR3 spans 13 amino acids.

The chain carries TRBV7-9 and TRBJ1-2, with D possibly TRBD1 on 6 matching bases. Germline-derived CDR1 and CDR2 are SEHNR and FQNEAQ (reference sequence). The CDR3 runs to 12 residues. Trimming took off 2 bases at V and 7 bases at J, with 8 bases between the two ends. As DNA, the CDR3 is TGTGCCAGCAGCTTATCGACAGGTGGCTACACCTTC. It yields the protein CASSLSTGGYTF.

The J gene is TRBJ2-1, the V gene TRBV6-5; TRBD1 aligns across 8 bases. This CDR3 has 14 residues. V was clipped by 5 bases and J by 10 bases; unmatched bases: 10. CDR1 is MNHEY and CDR2 is SVGAGI in the germline V gene. CDR3 coding DNA: TGTGCCAGCAGTGCAGGACAGGGTCTTTGGGAGCAGTTCTTC. Translating it yields CASSAGQGLWEQFF.

This clone was seen a single time. Relative to the germline gene, one junction end is altered; a read error may explain this. The rearrangement links TRBV29-1 to TRBJ1-4; the D gene is possibly TRBD1 (6 bases). Germline CDR1 reads SQVTM; CDR2 reads ANQGSEA. This CDR3 contains 12 residues. The CDR3: CSVEAKRGTYLF. The CDR3 region has the DNA TGCAGCGTTGAAGCAAAGAGGGGGACCTACCTCTTT.

V gene TRBV9 combines with J gene TRBJ2-2; D is possibly TRBD2 (5 bases). Deletions cut 4 bases from V and 5 bases from J, with 15 bases between. Germline V gene data show CDR1 as SGDLS and CDR2 as YYNGEE. The CDR3 consists of 15 residues. CDR3 sequence reads: CASSPPGVGTGELFF. CDR3 DNA: TGTGCCAGCAGCCCTCCCGGGGTGGGTACCGGGGAGCTGTTTTTT. Filled out from reference TRBV9 and TRBJ2-2, the complete variable domain reads DSGVTQTPKHLITATGQRVTLRCSPRSGDLSVYWYQQSLDQGLQFLIQYYNGEERAKGNILERFSAQQFPDLHSELNLSSLELGDSALYFCASSPPGVGTGELFFGEGSRLTVL.

In its sample, this clone was seen a few times. The rearrangement joins TRBV4-1 to TRBJ2-5; TRBD1 is a possible D gene (6 bases). The germline V and J ends were trimmed by 4 bases and 2 bases, with 20 bases remaining between them. The germline V gene has CDR1 MGHRA and CDR2 YSYEKL. The CDR3 has 17 amino acids. The CDR3 spells CASSLYPPGQNQETQYF. The CDR3 nucleotides are TGCGCCAGCAGCCTATACCCTCCGGGACAAAATCAAGAGACCCAGTACTTC.

The chain couples TRBV2 to TRBJ2-7; D is unclear. Per the germline V gene, CDR1 is SNHLY and CDR2 is FYNNEI. Trimming shortened V by 6 bases and J by 0 bases, and 12 bases separated the two germline ends. CDR3 length equals 14 residues. The CDR3 DNA sequence: TGTGCCAGCAGGAGACAACAAAGCTCCTACGAGCAGTACTTC. This gives the protein CASRRQQSSYEQYF.

The V gene is TRBV30, the J gene TRBJ2-1; TRBD2 aligns across 16 bases. V dropped 0 bases and J dropped 8; count of bases not matched to a gene: 10. Germline CDR1 and CDR2: GTSNPN and SVGIG (reference sequence). The CDR3 extends over 18 amino acids. CDR3 sequence reads: CAWSVPFGTSGGGDEQFF. In DNA, the CDR3 is TGTGCCTGGAGTGTACCCTTTGGGACTAGCGGGGGGGGCGATGAGCAGTTCTTC.

The CDR3 DNA follows: TGTGCCAGCAGCTTAACGACAGGGGGTAAACTGGATACGCAGTATTTT. Protein sequence: CASSLTTGGKLDTQYF. The chain recombines TRBV7-9 with TRBJ2-3; 9 bases agree with TRBD1. CDR3 length: 16 residues. Germline V gene lookup returns CDR1 SEHNR and CDR2 FQNEAQ (reference sequence). Germline trimming cut 2 bases from V and 6 bases from J; bases unmatched to any gene: 9. Looking up the rest from reference TRBV7-9 and TRBJ2-3 gives the full variable domain: DTGVSQNPRHKITKRGQNVTFRCDPISEHNRLYWYRQTLGQGPEFLTYFQNEAQLEKSRLLSDRFSAERPKGSFSTLEIQRTEQGDSAMYLCASSLTTGGKLDTQYFGPGTRLTVL.

This sequence joins TRBV15 and TRBJ1-6; unclear D gene. This CDR3 has 14 amino acids. The V and J ends lost 2 bases and 10 bases respectively, with 12 bases between them. Germline loops: CDR1 LNHNV, CDR2 YYDKDF (reference sequence). The CDR3 protein is CATSRPPVRSPLHF. CDR3 nucleotide sequence: TGTGCCACCAGCAGACCCCCGGTCCGATCACCCCTCCACTTT.

The chain joins TRBV29-1 to TRBJ2-1; TRBD1 aligns across 10 bases. V lost 7 bases, J lost 8 bases, and 8 bases stayed unmatched. Germline assignment: CDR1 SQVTM and CDR2 ANQGSEA. This CDR3 has 13 amino acids. Here the CDR3 reads CSGQGQGLDEQFF. The CDR3 DNA follows: TGCAGCGGGCAGGGACAGGGGCTTGATGAGCAGTTCTTC.

The chain is built from TRBV6-7 and TRBJ1-2, with unresolved D. TRBV6-7 is an open reading frame, and its role is uncertain. CDR3 length: 13 residues. The V end was cut by 0 bases, the J end by 7 bases, with 9 bases between. CDR3: CASSYSDPIGYTF. For the CDR3, the DNA is TGTGCCAGCAGTTACTCTGACCCAATTGGCTACACCTTC.

The chain links TRBV7-8 to TRBJ2-1, with 8 positions matching TRBD2. The CDR3 consists of 15 residues. V dropped 5 bases and J dropped 7; count of bases not matched to a gene: 10. Germline V gene lookup returns CDR1 SGHVS and CDR2 FQNEAQ. The CDR3 protein is CASSGRGTSGNEQFF. The CDR3 DNA follows: TGTGCCAGCAGCGGCCGCGGGACTAGTGGAAATGAGCAGTTCTTC.

The genes are TRBV5-1 and TRBJ2-1; no clear D. Germline V gene sequence: CDR1 SGHRS, CDR2 YFSETQ. The CDR3 runs to 14 residues. The germline V and J ends were trimmed by 1 base and 7 bases, with 12 bases remaining between them. The CDR3 region has the DNA TGCGCCAGCAGCTTGACCTCTTTGGGGAATGAGCAGTTCTTC. This sequence encodes CASSLTSLGNEQFF. Full variable domain (rest looked up from reference TRBV5-1 and TRBJ2-1): KAGVTQTPRYLIKTRGQQVTLSCSPISGHRSVSWYQQTPGQGLQFLFEYFSETQRNKGNFPGRFSGRQFSNSRSEMNVSTLELGDSALYLCASSLTSLGNEQFFGPGTRLTVL.

The chain employs TRBV6-1 and TRBJ2-2; D gene ambiguous. Germline assignment: CDR1 MNHNS and CDR2 SASEGT. V gave up 10 bases and J gave up 8 bases, with 8 bases separating them. The CDR3 is 10 amino acids. The CDR3 loop is CATGTGELFF. The CDR3 DNA sequence: TGTGCCACCGGTACAGGGGAGCTGTTTTTT.

This sequence joins TRBV27 and TRBJ2-7, with D unclear. Trimming left V 4 bases short and J 6 bases short, with 16 bases between. CDR3 length: 14 amino acids. Germline-derived CDR1 and CDR2 are MNHEY and SMNVEV (reference sequence). DNA for the CDR3: TGTGCCAGCAGTTGGACGACCGGGCCATTCGAGCAGTACTTC. Its protein is CASSWTTGPFEQYF.

This chain joins TRBV6-5 and TRBJ2-5, with 7 bases matching TRBD2. This CDR3 contains 15 residues. Losses at the gene ends were 5 bases for V and 5 bases for J; bases not matched to a gene: 11. CDR1 MNHEY and CDR2 SVGAGI come from the germline V gene. The CDR3 spells CASSAFGRGDETQYF. As DNA, the CDR3 is TGTGCCAGCAGTGCCTTTGGGAGGGGAGATGAGACCCAGTACTTC.